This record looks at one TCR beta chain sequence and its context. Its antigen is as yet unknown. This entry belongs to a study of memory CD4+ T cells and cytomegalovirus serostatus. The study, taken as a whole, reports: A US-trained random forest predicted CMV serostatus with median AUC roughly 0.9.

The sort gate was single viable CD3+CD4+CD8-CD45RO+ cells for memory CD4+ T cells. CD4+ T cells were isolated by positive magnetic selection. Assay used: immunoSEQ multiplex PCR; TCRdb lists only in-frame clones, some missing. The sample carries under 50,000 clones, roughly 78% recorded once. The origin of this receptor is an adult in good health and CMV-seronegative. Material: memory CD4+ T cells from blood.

As DNA, the CDR3 is TGTGCCAGCACCCCCTACGGGGGTGACTATGGCTACACCTTC. It translates to CASTPYGGDYGYTF. The J gene is TRBJ1-2, the V gene TRBV7-9; D may be TRBD1 (5 bases). Trimming stripped 7 bases from V and 3 bases from J, with 15 bases between. Germline V gives CDR1 SEHNR, CDR2 FQNEAQ (reference sequence). There are 14 residues in the CDR3.